The 27 T cell receptor beta chains below were found in one sample sequenced in a study of cytomegalovirus exposure and HLA in healthy donors. A multiplex PCR was run with 60 Vbeta primers and 13 Jbeta primers. Clones were sequenced by immunoSEQ multiplex PCR, and TCRdb holds only the in-frame ones, with some missing. The sample comprises 150,000 to 250,000 clones, 75% to 85% of which are singletons, and 2.3% rests with the top ten. The sequenced material came from PBMCs. These receptors all stem from a woman between 45 and 65 years old in good health and CMV-seronegative.

The rearrangement uses TRBV9 and TRBJ2-1; weak D call: TRBD1 (5 bases). The CDR3 has 16 residues. Trimming cost V 0 bases and J 5 bases, with 15 bases left between them. In germline, CDR1 is SGDLS, CDR2 YYNGEE. Written as DNA, the CDR3 is TGTGCCAGCAGCGTAGTGTCTGGGCTAGGGGACAATGAGCAGTTCTTC. Translated, it gives CASSVVSGLGDNEQFF.

The chain carries TRBV28 and TRBJ1-4, with TRBD1 matching over 10 bases. CDR1 and CDR2 (germline): MDHEN, SYDVKM. This CDR3 has 16 amino acids. V lost 6 bases to trimming and J lost 8 bases; unmatched junction nucleotides: 12. DNA for the CDR3: TGTGCCAGCAGGGCGGACAGGGGGGCGTATAGGGAAAAACTGTTTTTT. Its protein is CASRADRGAYREKLFF.

The V gene is TRBV27, the J gene TRBJ1-2; 7 bases map to TRBD1. Germline assignment: CDR1 MNHEY and CDR2 SMNVEV (reference sequence). J was trimmed by 4 bases and V by 5 bases; bases with no gene match: 10. CDR3 length: 15 residues. The CDR3 is CASSVQGGLTYGYTF. The CDR3 nucleotides read TGTGCCAGCAGTGTTCAGGGGGGTCTAACCTATGGCTACACCTTC.

The chain links TRBV28 to TRBJ2-5; weak D call: TRBD1 (5 bases). This CDR3 comprises 12 residues. The germline V gene has CDR1 MDHEN and CDR2 SYDVKM. Trimming shortened V by 8 bases and J by 1 base, and 8 bases separated the two germline ends. The CDR3 DNA reads TGTGCCAGCTCGCAGGGCCAAGAGACCCAGTACTTC. It is translated as CASSQGQETQYF.

This clone was counted only a few times. V gene TRBV2 combines with J gene TRBJ2-3; 9 nucleotides line up with TRBD2. The germline gives CDR1 SNHLY, CDR2 FYNNEI. The CDR3 covers 17 residues. Losses at the gene ends were 7 bases for V and 1 base for J; bases not matched to a gene: 12. CDR3 region: CASTGLAGLVGTDTQYF. The DNA of the CDR3 is TGTGCCAGCACTGGTCTAGCGGGATTGGTAGGCACAGATACGCAGTATTTT.

In this sample, this clone turned up once. The V call is TRBV28, the J call TRBJ2-1; D is uncertain. Germline lookup yields CDR1 MDHEN and CDR2 SYDVKM. The ends were cut back, 10 bases at V and 3 bases at J, with 19 bases in the middle. The CDR3 has 15 amino acids. CDR3 sequence (DNA): TGTGCCACCTCGCTTTTTCAACTAAACTACAATGAGCAGTTCTTC. This encodes CATSLFQLNYNEQFF.

The CDR3 bases are TGCGCCAGCGCCCGCGACGTCGCACCCGCGGGAGGAAGAGAGACCCAGTACTTC. Its protein is CASARDVAPAGGRETQYF. The chain links TRBV10-1 to TRBJ2-5; 8 bases are a match to TRBD2. The trim removed 8 bases at V and 4 bases at J, leaving 21 bases unmatched. From germline, CDR1 is WNHNN and CDR2 SYGVQD (reference sequence). This CDR3 is 18 amino acids long.

The chain combines TRBV6-1 with TRBJ2-6, with D perhaps matching TRBD2 (6 bases). Germline CDR1 is MNHNS and CDR2 is SASEGT. The CDR3 covers 15 residues. Trimming removed 5 bases at V and 2 bases at J, with 10 bases between. CDR3 sequence: CASSPRGTGANVLTF. CDR3 DNA: TGTGCCAGCAGTCCTCGGGGGACTGGGGCCAACGTCCTGACTTTC.

V gene TRBV10-3 combines with J gene TRBJ2-5; D is undetermined. The CDR3 sequence is 16 residues long. Germline V lookup: CDR1 ENHRY, CDR2 SYGVKD. Trimming cost V 0 bases and J 4 bases, with 15 bases left between them. CDR3 DNA: TGTGCCATCAGTGAGTCTGACACCTCCCCTGGAGAGACCCAGTACTTC. This translates into CAISESDTSPGETQYF.

The chain couples TRBV5-1 to TRBJ2-1; 8 bases map to TRBD2. V shed 1 base and J 0 bases; nucleotides not matched to a gene: 6. The CDR3 consists of 17 residues. Germline V gene sequence: CDR1 SGHRS, CDR2 YFSETQ. CDR3 DNA: TGCGCCAGCAGCTTGCGTGCGGGAGGCCGCTCCTACAATGAGCAGTTCTTC. Protein product: CASSLRAGGRSYNEQFF.

The chain uses TRBV7-9 and TRBJ1-4; perhaps TRBD1 as D (6 bases). The CDR3 length is 16 residues. In germline, CDR1 is SEHNR, CDR2 FQNEAQ (reference sequence). V lost 5 bases, J lost 2 bases, and 15 bases lay in between. The CDR3, as DNA: TGTGCCAGCAGCCCCCGGGCAGGGGTCACTAATGAAAAACTGTTTTTT. Translating gives CASSPRAGVTNEKLFF. Combining the CDR3 with reference TRBV7-9 and TRBJ1-4 gives the whole variable domain DTGVSQNPRHKITKRGQNVTFRCDPISEHNRLYWYRQTLGQGPEFLTYFQNEAQLEKSRLLSDRFSAERPKGSFSTLEIQRTEQGDSAMYLCASSPRAGVTNEKLFFGSGTQLSVL.

The chain uses TRBV15 and TRBJ1-5; TRBD1 matches 10 bases. The J segment lost 5 bases and the V segment lost 2 bases, leaving 6 bases of the junction unmatched. CDR3 length equals 16 residues. In germline, CDR1 is LNHNV, CDR2 YYDKDF (reference sequence). The CDR3 region has the DNA TGTGCCACCAGCAGACCCGGGACAGGGGCCCATCAGCCCCAGCATTTT. This translates into CATSRPGTGAHQPQHF.

This rearrangement joins TRBV6-5 to TRBJ2-1, with 11 positions matching TRBD2. CDR3 size: 14 residues. CDR1 is MNHEY, CDR2 SVGAGI, per germline. The V gene end was trimmed by 6 bases and the J gene end by 7 bases; junction bases not matched to a gene: 5. Here the CDR3 reads CASRVGLAANEQFF. The CDR3 DNA sequence: TGTGCCAGCAGGGTGGGACTAGCGGCTAATGAGCAGTTCTTC.

V is TRBV27 and J is TRBJ1-5; D is unclear. The V and J ends lost 5 bases and 7 bases respectively, with 9 bases between them. Per the germline V gene, CDR1 is MNHEY and CDR2 is SMNVEV (reference sequence). CDR3 length equals 12 residues. CDR3 sequence reads: CASSPLGQPQHF. The DNA for the CDR3 is TGTGCCAGCAGTCCCCTGGGCCAGCCCCAGCATTTT.

This chain connects TRBV18 to TRBJ2-2; the D is unclear. Germline V gene data show CDR1 as KGHSH and CDR2 as LQKENI. V was trimmed by 5 bases and J by 4 bases, leaving 8 bases between them. This CDR3 comprises 13 residues. The CDR3 DNA follows: TGTGCCAGCTCAGCCGCGTTCACCGGGGAGCTGTTTTTT. Translating it yields CASSAAFTGELFF.

V usage is TRBV9 and J usage is TRBJ1-3, with 8 bases fitting TRBD1. V was clipped by 0 bases and J by 2 bases; unmatched bases: 7. This CDR3 is built from 17 residues. Looked up from germline, CDR1 is SGDLS and CDR2 is YYNGEE. Here the CDR3 reads CASSVGVQGGTGNTIYF. The CDR3 nucleotides read TGTGCCAGCAGCGTAGGCGTACAGGGGGGGACTGGAAACACCATATATTTT.

This chain uses TRBV7-2 with TRBJ1-2; tentative D call: TRBD1 (6 bases). This CDR3 has 17 residues. Germline V gene lookup returns CDR1 SGHTA and CDR2 FQGNSA. Trimming removed 0 bases at V and 6 bases at J, with 20 bases between. CDR3 sequence reads: CASSLAGGGALSNGYTF. CDR3 bases: TGTGCCAGCAGCTTAGCGGGCGGGGGGGCGCTTAGCAATGGCTACACCTTC.

The chain combines TRBV30 with TRBJ1-1, with TRBD1 matching over 7 bases. V trimming: 5 bases; J trimming: 0 bases; junction bases outside the gene matches: 6. The CDR3 sequence is 14 residues long. Germline V lookup: CDR1 GTSNPN, CDR2 SVGIG (reference sequence). CDR3 nucleotides: TGTGCCTGGGACTCGGGACAGCTGAACACTGAAGCTTTCTTT. Translated: CAWDSGQLNTEAFF. The full variable domain, rest sourced from reference TRBV30 and TRBJ1-1, is SQTIHQWPATLVQPVGSPLSLECTVEGTSNPNLYWYRQAAGRGLQLLFYSVGIGQISSEVPQNLSASRPQDRQFILSSKKLLLSDSGFYLCAWDSGQLNTEAFFGQGTRLTVV.

The rearrangement joins TRBV30 to TRBJ1-5; D unclear. Trimming removed 4 bases from V and 4 bases from J, with 17 bases in between. The germline V gene encodes CDR1 GTSNPN and CDR2 SVGIG (reference sequence). This CDR3 is built from 15 residues. CDR3 sequence reads: CAWNGNGFSNQPQHF. CDR3 sequence (DNA): TGTGCCTGGAATGGTAACGGGTTCTCGAATCAGCCCCAGCATTTT.

There are a few counts of this clone. This rearrangement joins TRBV11-1 to TRBJ1-6, with a tentative D call TRBD1 (5 bases). Germline-derived CDR1 and CDR2 are SGHAT and FQDESV (reference sequence). The length of the CDR3 is 13 residues. V lost 1 base, J lost 10 bases, and 8 bases lay in between. The CDR3 DNA follows: TGTGCCAGCAGCTTAGGGGGCGGATCACCCCTCCACTTT. This gives the protein CASSLGGGSPLHF.

The J gene is TRBJ2-2, the V gene TRBV5-1, with a tentative D call TRBD1 (5 bases). Trimming removed 0 bases from V and 4 bases from J, with 10 bases in between. CDR3 length: 15 amino acids. Germline CDR1 SGHRS, CDR2 YFSETQ. The CDR3, as DNA: TGCGCCAGCAGCTTGGTAGGGGAAGCCACCGGGGAGCTGTTTTTT. Translation: CASSLVGEATGELFF.

This clone was counted a single time. V usage is TRBV6-5 and J usage is TRBJ1-2, with TRBD1 matching 8 bases. V lost 0 bases and J lost 2; bases outside the gene matches: 5. The CDR3 length is 16 residues. The germline V gene encodes CDR1 MNHEY and CDR2 SVGAGI. In DNA form, the CDR3 reads TGTGCCAGCAGTTACTCCAGGGGGCGGGTGAACTATGGCTACACCTTC. Translating it yields CASSYSRGRVNYGYTF.

The chain is built from TRBV20-1 and TRBJ2-1, with D unclear. V was trimmed by 2 bases and J by 5 bases, leaving 4 bases between them. Germline CDR1 DFQATT, CDR2 SNEGSKA (reference sequence). CDR3 length equals 11 residues. CDR3 residues: CSARSDNEQFF. CDR3 coding DNA: TGCAGTGCTAGATCGGACAATGAGCAGTTCTTC.

This clone has just one count. This chain connects TRBV27 to TRBJ2-3; D is unresolved. CDR1 and CDR2 from the germline V gene are MNHEY and SMNVEV (reference sequence). CDR3 length: 15 residues. The germline V and J ends were trimmed by 7 bases and 1 base, with 15 bases remaining between them. CDR3 bases: TGTGCCAGCACATCCCCACGTGGCCGCACAGATACGCAGTATTTT. Encoded protein: CASTSPRGRTDTQYF.

The rearrangement links TRBV10-3 to TRBJ2-7; 7 positions agree with TRBD2. This CDR3 has 15 residues. Trimming removed 0 bases from V and 4 bases from J; junction bases left unmatched: 6. Germline V gene lookup returns CDR1 ENHRY and CDR2 SYGVKD. CDR3 DNA sequence: TGTGCCATCAGTGAGTCCTCTGGCGGGAGATACGAGCAGTACTTC. Amino acid sequence: CAISESSGGRYEQYF.

The CDR3 DNA is TGTGCCAGCAGTTTAGCTAGCGGGAGTACCCCTTACAATGAGCAGTTCTTC. As protein: CASSLASGSTPYNEQFF. The chain combines TRBV27 with TRBJ2-1; 10 nucleotides line up with TRBD2. CDR1 MNHEY and CDR2 SMNVEV come from the germline V gene (reference sequence). CDR3 length equals 17 residues. J was trimmed by 4 bases and V by 2 bases; bases with no gene match: 8.

Only one count was recorded for this clone. The chain employs TRBV9 and TRBJ2-3; TRBD2 is a possible D gene (5 bases). CDR1 and CDR2 (germline): SGDLS, YYNGEE. V was shortened by 5 bases and J by 5 bases, with 21 bases between the two germline ends. The CDR3 runs 16 residues. CDR3 amino acids: CASSLKVGLEGDTQYF. CDR3 DNA: TGTGCCAGCAGTCTAAAAGTGGGATTAGAGGGAGATACGCAGTATTTT. Supplemented by reference TRBV9 and TRBJ2-3, the full variable domain reads DSGVTQTPKHLITATGQRVTLRCSPRSGDLSVYWYQQSLDQGLQFLIQYYNGEERAKGNILERFSAQQFPDLHSELNLSSLELGDSALYFCASSLKVGLEGDTQYFGPGTRLTVL.